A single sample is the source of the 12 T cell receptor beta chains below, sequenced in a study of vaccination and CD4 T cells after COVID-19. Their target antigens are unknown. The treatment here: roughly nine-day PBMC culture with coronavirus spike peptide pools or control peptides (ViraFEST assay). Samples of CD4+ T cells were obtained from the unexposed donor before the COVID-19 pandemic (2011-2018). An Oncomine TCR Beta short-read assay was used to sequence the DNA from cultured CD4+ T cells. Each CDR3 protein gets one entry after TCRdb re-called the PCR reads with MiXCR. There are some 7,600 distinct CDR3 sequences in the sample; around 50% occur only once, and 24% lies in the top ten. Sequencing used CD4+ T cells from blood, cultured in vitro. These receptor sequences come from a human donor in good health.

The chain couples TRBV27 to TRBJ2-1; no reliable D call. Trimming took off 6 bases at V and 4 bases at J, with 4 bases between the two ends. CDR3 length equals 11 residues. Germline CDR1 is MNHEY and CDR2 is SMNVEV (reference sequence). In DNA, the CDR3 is TGTGCCAGCAGGGGGTACAATGAGCAGTTCTTC. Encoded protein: CASRGYNEQFF.

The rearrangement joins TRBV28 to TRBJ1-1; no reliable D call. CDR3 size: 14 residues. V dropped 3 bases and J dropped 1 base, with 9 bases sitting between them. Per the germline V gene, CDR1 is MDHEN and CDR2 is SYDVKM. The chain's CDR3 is CASSLAGRNTEAFF. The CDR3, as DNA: TGTGCCAGCAGTTTGGCGGGTAGGAACACTGAAGCTTTCTTT.

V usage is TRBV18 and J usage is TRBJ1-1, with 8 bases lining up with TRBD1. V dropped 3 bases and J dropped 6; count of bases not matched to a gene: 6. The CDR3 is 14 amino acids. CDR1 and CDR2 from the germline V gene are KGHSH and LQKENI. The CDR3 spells CASSPAGGKAEAFF. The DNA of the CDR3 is TGTGCCAGCTCACCGGCAGGGGGCAAGGCTGAAGCTTTCTTT.

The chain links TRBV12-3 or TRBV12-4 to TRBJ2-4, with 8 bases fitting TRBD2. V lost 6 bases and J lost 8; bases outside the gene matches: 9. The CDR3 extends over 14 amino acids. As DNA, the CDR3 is TGTGCCAGCAGCGCGGGACTAGTGATGGACATTCAGTACTTC. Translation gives CASSAGLVMDIQYF.

CDR3 residues: CASSLRGLAGSHEQYF. As DNA, the CDR3 is TGTGCCAGCAGCTTAAGGGGTCTAGCGGGATCCCACGAGCAGTACTTC. V usage is TRBV7-8 and J usage is TRBJ2-7; 9 nucleotides align to TRBD2. The CDR3 covers 16 residues. Germline lookup yields CDR1 SGHVS and CDR2 FQNEAQ. V shed 2 bases, J shed 5 bases, and the junction held 10 bases outside the gene matches.

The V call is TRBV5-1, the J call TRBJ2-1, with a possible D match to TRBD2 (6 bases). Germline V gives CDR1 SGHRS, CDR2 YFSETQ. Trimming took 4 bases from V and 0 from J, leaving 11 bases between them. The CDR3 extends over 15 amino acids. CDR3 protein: CASSPDGSSYNEQFF. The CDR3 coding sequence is TGCGCCAGCAGCCCCGACGGGAGCTCCTACAATGAGCAGTTCTTC.

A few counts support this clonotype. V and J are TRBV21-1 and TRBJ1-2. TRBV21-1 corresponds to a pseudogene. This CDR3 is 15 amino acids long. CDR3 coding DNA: TGTGCCAGCAGCAGGGAGGTTAGGTCTTCCTATGGCTACACCTTC. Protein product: CASSREVRSSYGYTF.

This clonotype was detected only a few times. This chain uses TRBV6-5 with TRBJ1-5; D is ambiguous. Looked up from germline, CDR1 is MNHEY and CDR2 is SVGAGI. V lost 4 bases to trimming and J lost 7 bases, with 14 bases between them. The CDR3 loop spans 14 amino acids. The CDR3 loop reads CASSLLESSQPQHF. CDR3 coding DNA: TGTGCCAGCAGTTTGCTAGAGTCCAGCCAGCCCCAGCATTTT.

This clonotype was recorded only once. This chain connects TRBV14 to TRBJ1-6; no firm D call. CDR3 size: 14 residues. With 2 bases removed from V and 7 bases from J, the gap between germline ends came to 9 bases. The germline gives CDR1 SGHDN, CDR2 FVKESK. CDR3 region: CASSQRVRNSPLHF. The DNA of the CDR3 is TGTGCCAGCAGCCAAAGGGTGCGGAATTCACCCCTCCACTTT.

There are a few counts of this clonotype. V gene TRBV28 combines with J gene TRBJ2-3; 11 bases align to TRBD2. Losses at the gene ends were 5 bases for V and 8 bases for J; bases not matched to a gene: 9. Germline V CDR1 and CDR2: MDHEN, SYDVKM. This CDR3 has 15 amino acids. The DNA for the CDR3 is TGTGCCAGCAGTGAGTTAGCGGGGGGGCCGGGTACGCAGTATTTT. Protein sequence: CASSELAGGPGTQYF. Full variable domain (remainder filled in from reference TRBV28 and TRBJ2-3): DVKVTQSSRYLVKRTGEKVFLECVQDMDHENMFWYRQDPGLGLRLIYFSYDVKMKEKGDIPEGYSVSREKKERFSLILESASTNQTSMYLCASSELAGGPGTQYFGPGTRLTVL.

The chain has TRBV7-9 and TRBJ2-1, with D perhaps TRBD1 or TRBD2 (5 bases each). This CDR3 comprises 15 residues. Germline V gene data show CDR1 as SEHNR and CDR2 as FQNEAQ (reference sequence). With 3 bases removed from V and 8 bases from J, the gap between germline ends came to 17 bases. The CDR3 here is CASSFRGALADEQFF. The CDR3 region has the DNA TGTGCCAGCAGCTTTCGAGGGGCGTTAGCCGATGAGCAGTTCTTC.

CDR3 bases: TGTGCCATCAGTGAGGACAGCTTCAATCAGCCCCAGCATTTT. It is translated as CAISEDSFNQPQHF. The chain combines TRBV10-3 with TRBJ1-5; TRBD1 might be the D (5 bases). The V gene lost 2 bases and the J gene lost 3 bases, with 8 bases spanning the gap. The CDR3 runs to 14 residues. Germline assignment: CDR1 ENHRY and CDR2 SYGVKD.